The clone carrying this TCR beta chain was detected ten times or more. The antigen is not known. This sample was taken from a study of T cells in Graves' hyperthyroidism and ophthalmopathy. Overall study results and limits: Clonotypes that were expanded in thyroid above 0.001 mostly appeared in blood too. Ophthalmopathy, as predicted by the model, came a median roughly 6.5 months after the prediction.

Researchers took RNA transcripts and amplified the TCR beta CDR3 regions from them. First-round RT-PCR with HTBI primers amplified the TCR CDR3 region. TCRdb recomputed calls from the multiplex PCR reads with MiXCR, one row per CDR3 protein. The sample holds fewer than 850,000 distinct CDR3 sequences, roughly 17% seen once. An approximately 10 ml volume of fresh peripheral blood provided the PBMCs. The CDR3 covers 19 residues. Unmatched junction bases numbered 20, after V lost 2 bases and J lost 2 bases. Germline lookup yields CDR1 DFQATT and CDR2 SNEGSKA (reference sequence). This chain links TRBV20-1 with TRBJ2-7, with 8 nucleotides matching TRBD2. The sequenced sample was blood. This clonotype originated in a man in his forties or fifties with Graves' hyperthyroidism. DNA for the CDR3: TGCAGTGCTAGAAGGCAGGGTACAGCGGGAGAGCTTTCCGCCTACGAGCAGTACTTC. Protein sequence: CSARRQGTAGELSAYEQYF.